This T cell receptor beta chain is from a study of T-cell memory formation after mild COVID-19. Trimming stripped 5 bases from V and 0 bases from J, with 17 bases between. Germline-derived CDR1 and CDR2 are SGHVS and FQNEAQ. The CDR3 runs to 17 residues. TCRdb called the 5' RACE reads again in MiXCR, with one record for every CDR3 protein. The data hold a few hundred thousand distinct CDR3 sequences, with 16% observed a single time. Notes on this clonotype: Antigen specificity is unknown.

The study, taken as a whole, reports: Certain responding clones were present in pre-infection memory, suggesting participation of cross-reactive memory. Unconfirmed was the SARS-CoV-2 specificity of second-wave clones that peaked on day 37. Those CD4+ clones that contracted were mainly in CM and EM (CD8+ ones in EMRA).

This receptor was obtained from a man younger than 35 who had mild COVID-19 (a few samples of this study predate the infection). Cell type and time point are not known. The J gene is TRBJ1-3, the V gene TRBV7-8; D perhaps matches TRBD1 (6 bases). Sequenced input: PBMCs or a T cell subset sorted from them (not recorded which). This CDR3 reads CASSPGRGVFSGNTIYF. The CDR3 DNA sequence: TGTGCCAGCAGCCCGGGGAGGGGGGTCTTCTCTGGAAACACCATATATTTT.